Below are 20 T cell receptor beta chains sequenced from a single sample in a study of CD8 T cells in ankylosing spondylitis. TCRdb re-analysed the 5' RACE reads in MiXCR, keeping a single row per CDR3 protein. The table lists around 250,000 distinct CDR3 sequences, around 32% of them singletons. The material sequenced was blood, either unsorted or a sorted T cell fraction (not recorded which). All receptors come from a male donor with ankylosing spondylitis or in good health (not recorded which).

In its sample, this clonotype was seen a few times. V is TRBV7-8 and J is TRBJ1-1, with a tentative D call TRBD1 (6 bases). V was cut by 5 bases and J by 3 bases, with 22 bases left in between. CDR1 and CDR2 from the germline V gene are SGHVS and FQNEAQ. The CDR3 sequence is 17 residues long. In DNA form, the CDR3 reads TGTGCCAGCAGCCCGCCCCTTTACAGGGCGAAGGACACTGAAGCTTTCTTT. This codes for CASSPPLYRAKDTEAFF.

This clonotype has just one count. The DNA of the CDR3 is TGTGCCAGCAGCGCATTCGGGGGCGGGGTGGATACGCAGTATTTT. Translating it yields CASSAFGGGVDTQYF. The V and J genes are TRBV7-2 and TRBJ2-3, with D perhaps matching TRBD1 or TRBD2 (6 bases each). The CDR3 contains 15 residues. The germline gives CDR1 SGHTA, CDR2 FQGNSA. Trimming took 5 bases from V and 6 from J, leaving 18 bases between them.

The CDR3 DNA sequence: TGTGCCAGATCGGACAGGGGTGACGAGCAGTACTTC. Protein sequence: CARSDRGDEQYF. The chain recombines TRBV10-3 with TRBJ2-7; 9 positions agree with TRBD1. After removal of 10 bases from V and 5 bases from J, the junction contained 6 bases not matched to a gene. Germline V gene data show CDR1 as ENHRY and CDR2 as SYGVKD. CDR3 size: 12 residues.

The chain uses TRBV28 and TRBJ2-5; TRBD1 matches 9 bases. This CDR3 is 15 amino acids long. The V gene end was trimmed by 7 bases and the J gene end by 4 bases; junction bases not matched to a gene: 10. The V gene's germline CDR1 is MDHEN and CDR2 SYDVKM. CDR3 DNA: TGTGCCAGCAAAACCGGGACAGGGAGGCGAGAGACCCAGTACTTC. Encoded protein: CASKTGTGRRETQYF.

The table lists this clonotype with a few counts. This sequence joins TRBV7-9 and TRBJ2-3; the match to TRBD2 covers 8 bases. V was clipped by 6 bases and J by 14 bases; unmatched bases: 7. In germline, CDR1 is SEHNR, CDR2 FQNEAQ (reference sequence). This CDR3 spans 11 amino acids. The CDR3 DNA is TGTGCCAGCAGTTCGGGGGGGCGGCGGTATTTT. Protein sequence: CASSSGGRRYF.

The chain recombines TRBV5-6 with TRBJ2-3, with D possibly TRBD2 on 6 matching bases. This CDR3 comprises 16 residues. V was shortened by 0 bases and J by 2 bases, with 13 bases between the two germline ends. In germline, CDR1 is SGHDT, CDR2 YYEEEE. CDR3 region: CASSLVTGGNTDTQYF. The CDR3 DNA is TGTGCCAGCAGCTTGGTCACCGGGGGTAACACAGATACGCAGTATTTT.

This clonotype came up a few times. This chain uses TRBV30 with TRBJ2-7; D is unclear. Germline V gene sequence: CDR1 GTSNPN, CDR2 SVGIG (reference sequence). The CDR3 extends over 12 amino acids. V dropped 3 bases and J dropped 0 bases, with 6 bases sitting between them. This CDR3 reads CAWRPLSYEQYF. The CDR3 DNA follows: TGTGCCTGGAGGCCCCTCTCCTACGAGCAGTACTTC.

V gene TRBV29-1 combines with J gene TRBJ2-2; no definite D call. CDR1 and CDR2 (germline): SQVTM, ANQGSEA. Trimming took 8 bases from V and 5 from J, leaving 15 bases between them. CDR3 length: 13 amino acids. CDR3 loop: CSYGPGPTGELFF. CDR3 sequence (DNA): TGCAGCTATGGTCCAGGACCGACCGGGGAGCTGTTTTTT.

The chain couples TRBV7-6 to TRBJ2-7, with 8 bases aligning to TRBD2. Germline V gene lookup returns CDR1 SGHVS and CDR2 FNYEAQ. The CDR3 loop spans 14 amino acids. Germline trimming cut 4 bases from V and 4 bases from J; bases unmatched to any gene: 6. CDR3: CASSYRGGVYEQYF. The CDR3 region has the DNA TGTGCCAGCAGCTATCGGGGGGGAGTATACGAGCAGTACTTC.

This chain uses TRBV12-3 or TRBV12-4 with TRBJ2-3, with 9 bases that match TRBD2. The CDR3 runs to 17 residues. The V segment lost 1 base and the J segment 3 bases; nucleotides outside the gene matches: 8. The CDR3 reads CASSLGRRGGMTDTQYF. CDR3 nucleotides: TGTGCCAGCAGTTTAGGCCGGCGGGGGGGTATGACAGATACGCAGTATTTT.

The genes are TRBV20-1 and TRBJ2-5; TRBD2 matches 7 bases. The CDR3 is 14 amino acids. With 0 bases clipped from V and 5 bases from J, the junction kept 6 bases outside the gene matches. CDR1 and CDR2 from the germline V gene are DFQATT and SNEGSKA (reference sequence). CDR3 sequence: CSARDELAKETQYF. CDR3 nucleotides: TGCAGTGCTAGAGACGAACTAGCGAAGGAGACCCAGTACTTC.

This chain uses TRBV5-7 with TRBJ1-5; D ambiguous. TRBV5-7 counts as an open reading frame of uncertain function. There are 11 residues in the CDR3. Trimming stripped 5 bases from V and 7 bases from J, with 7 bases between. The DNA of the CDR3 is TGTGCCAGCAGTCCCGGGCAGCCCCAGCATTTT. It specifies CASSPGQPQHF.

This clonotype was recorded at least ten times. CDR3 in DNA: TGCAGTGCCCCATTCAAGGACACCGGGGAGCTGTTTTTT. Translating gives CSAPFKDTGELFF. The V gene is TRBV20-1, the J gene TRBJ2-2; D remains ambiguous. CDR1 is DFQATT, CDR2 SNEGSKA, per germline (reference sequence). V lost 6 bases to trimming and J lost 3 bases, with 11 bases between them. CDR3 size: 13 residues.

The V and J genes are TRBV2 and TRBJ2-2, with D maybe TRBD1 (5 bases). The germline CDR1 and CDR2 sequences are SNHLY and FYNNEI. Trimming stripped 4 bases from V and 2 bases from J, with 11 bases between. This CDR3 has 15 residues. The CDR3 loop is CASSGPTGNTGELFF. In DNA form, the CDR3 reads TGTGCCAGCAGTGGGCCCACAGGAAACACCGGGGAGCTGTTTTTT.

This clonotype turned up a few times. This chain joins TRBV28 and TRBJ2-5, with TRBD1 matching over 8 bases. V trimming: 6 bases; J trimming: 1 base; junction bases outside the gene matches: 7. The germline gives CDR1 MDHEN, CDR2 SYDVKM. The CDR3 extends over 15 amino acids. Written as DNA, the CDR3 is TGTGCCAGCAGGGATCCGACAGGGGCCCAAGAGACCCAGTACTTC. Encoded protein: CASRDPTGAQETQYF.

The CDR3 bases are TGCAGTGCGCCATCGGACAGGTGGAGCACAGATACGCAGTATTTT. Translating it yields CSAPSDRWSTDTQYF. V and J are TRBV20-1 and TRBJ2-3; TRBD1 matches 7 bases. CDR3 length: 15 amino acids. V gave up 6 bases and J gave up 0 bases; unmatched junction bases: 9. Per germline, CDR1 DFQATT and CDR2 SNEGSKA (reference sequence).

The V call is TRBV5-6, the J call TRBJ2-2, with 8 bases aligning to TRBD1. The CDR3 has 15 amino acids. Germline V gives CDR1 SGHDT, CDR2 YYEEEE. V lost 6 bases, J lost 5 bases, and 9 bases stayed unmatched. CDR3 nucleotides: TGTGCCAGCACCCCGGACAGGGCTCGGACCGGGGAGCTGTTTTTT. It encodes CASTPDRARTGELFF.

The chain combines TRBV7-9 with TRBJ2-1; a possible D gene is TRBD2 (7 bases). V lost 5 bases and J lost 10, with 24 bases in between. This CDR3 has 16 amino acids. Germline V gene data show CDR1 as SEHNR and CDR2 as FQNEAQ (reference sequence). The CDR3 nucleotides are TGTGCCAGCAGCGCACGGGGGGCAGGTCCAAGAGGGGAGCAGTTCTTC. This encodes CASSARGAGPRGEQFF. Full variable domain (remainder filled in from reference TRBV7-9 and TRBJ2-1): DTGVSQNPRHKITKRGQNVTFRCDPISEHNRLYWYRQTLGQGPEFLTYFQNEAQLEKSRLLSDRFSAERPKGSFSTLEIQRTEQGDSAMYLCASSARGAGPRGEQFFGPGTRLTVL.

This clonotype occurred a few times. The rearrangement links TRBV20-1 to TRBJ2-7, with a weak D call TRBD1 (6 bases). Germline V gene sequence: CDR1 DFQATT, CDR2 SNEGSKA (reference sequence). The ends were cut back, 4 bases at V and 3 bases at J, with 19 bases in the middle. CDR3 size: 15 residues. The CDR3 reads CSATFRDTSIYEQYF. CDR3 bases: TGCAGTGCTACCTTCCGGGACACTTCGATCTACGAGCAGTACTTC.

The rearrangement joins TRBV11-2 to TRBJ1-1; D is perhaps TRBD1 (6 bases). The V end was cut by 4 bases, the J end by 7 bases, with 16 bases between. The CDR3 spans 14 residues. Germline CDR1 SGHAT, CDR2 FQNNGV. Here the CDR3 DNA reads TGTGCCAGCAGCTCCCTGAGGGGGGCAGGTGAAGCTTTCTTT. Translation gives CASSSLRGAGEAFF.